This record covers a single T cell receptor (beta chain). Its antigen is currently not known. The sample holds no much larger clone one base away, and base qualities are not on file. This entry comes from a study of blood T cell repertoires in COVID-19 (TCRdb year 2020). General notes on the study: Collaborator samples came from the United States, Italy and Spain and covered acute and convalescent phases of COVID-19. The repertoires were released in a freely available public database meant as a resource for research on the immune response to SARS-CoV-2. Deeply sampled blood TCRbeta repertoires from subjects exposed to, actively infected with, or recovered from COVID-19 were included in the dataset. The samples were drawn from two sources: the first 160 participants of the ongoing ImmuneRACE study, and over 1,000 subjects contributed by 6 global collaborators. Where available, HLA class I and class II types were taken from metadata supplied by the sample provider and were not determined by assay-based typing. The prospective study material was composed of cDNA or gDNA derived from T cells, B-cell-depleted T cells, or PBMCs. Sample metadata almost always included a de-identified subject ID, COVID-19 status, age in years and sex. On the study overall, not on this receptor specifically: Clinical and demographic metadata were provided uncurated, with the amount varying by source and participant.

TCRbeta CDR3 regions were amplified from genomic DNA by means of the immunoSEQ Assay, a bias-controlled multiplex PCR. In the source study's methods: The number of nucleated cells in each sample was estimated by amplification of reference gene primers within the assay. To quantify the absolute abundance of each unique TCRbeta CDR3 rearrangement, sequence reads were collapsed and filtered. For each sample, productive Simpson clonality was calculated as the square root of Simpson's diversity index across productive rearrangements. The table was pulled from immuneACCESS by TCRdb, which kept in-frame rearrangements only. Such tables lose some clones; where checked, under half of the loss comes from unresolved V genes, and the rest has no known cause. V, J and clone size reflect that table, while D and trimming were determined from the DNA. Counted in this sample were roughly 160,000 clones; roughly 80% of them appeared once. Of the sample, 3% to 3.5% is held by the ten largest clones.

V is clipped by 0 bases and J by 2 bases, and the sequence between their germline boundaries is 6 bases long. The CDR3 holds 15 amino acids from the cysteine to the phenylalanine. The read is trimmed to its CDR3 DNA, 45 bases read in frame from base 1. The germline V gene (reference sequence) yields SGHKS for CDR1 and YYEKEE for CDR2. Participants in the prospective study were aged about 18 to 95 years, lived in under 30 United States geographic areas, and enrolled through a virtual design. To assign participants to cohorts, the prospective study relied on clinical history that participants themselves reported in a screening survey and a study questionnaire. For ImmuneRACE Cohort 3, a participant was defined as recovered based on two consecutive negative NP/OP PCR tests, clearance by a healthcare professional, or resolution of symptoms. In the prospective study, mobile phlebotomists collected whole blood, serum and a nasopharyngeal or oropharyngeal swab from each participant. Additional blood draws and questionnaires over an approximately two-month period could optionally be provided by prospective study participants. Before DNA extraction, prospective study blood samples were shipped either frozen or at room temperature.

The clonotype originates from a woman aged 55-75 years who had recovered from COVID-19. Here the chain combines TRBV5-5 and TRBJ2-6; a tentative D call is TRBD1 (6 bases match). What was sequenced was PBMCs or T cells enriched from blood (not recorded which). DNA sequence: TGTGCCAGCAGCTTGGAGGGGGCTGGGGCCAACGTCCTGACTTTC. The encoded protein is CASSLEGAGANVLTF.